Listed here are 18 T cell receptor beta chains from one sample, sequenced in a study of CD8+ T cells in alopecia areata (dated by TCRdb to the late 2010s). Pooled mouse cutaneous lymph node cells were stained for CD4, CD8alpha, NKG2D, NKG2ACE and other markers, then sorted on a BD Influx. The receptor library was made with the immunoSEQ multiplex PCR assay. RNA was extracted from all samples and reverse transcribed into cDNA as template for TCR sequencing. TCRdb carries this immuneACCESS record with in-frame sequences only. Its versions omit some clonotypes, under half of them owing to an unresolved V gene in the studies checked, with the rest unexplained. Across this sample, 1,700 or so clones were tabulated and none appeared just once. The ten largest clonotypes hold about 40% of the sample. Specimen: CD8+ T cells sorted from a lymph node. These receptors were taken from a C3H/HeJ mouse with alopecia areata. The MHC haplotype carried by mice of this strain is H2-k.

About this clone itself: Any gene name here is a mouse gene name. The CDR3 end is not reached by the read, which stops 4 residues before it; the germline J gene fills it in. This rearrangement joins TRBV13-2 to TRBJ2-7; D is perhaps TRBD1 (6 bases). The germline V gene encodes CDR1 NNHNN and CDR2 SYGAGS (reference sequence). The CDR3 covers 13 residues. The part of the CDR3 DNA that was read is TGTGCCAGCGGTGAACAGGGATGGGAT. It translates to CASGEQGWD. In full, the CDR3 is CASGEQGWDEQYF.

This clone was counted between two and nine times. Mouse names are used for the genes. Coverage ceases 4 residues before the CDR3 finishes, and the germline J gene fills in the end. V and J are TRBV5 and TRBJ2-7, with D maybe TRBD2 (7 bases). The CDR3 is 14 residues long. Trimming removed 1 base at V and 3 bases at J, with 10 bases between. Germline CDR1 LGHNA, CDR2 YNLKQL (reference sequence). The sequenced part of the CDR3 DNA is TGTGCCAGCAGCCAAGCTGGGGGCGACTAT. This sequence encodes CASSQAGGDY. The whole CDR3 sequence is CASSQAGGDYEQYF.

This clone has at least ten counts. Germline and genes here are mouse. The read finishes 4 residues shy of the CDR3 end, and the germline J gene is used to complete it. The J gene is TRBJ2-1, the V gene TRBV19; possible D gene TRBD1, 5 bases. This CDR3 is built from 15 residues. The V and J ends lost 0 bases and 3 bases respectively, with 10 bases between them. Germline lookup yields CDR1 FNHDT and CDR2 SITEND (reference sequence). Incomplete CDR3 DNA: TGTGCCAGCAGTATAGTTTCAGGGAGCTATGCT. Protein: CASSIVSGSYA. The CDR3, in full, reads CASSIVSGSYAEQFF. Drawing the rest from reference TRBV19 and TRBJ2-1, the complete variable domain is GGIITQTPKFLIGQEGQKLTLKCQQNFNHDTMYWYRQDSGKGLRLIYYSITENDLQKGDLSEGYDASREKKSSFSLTVTSAQKNEMAVFLCASSIVSGSYAEQFFGPGTRLTVL.

Judged by abundance, this clone is medium-sized. The gene names here belong to mouse. The read terminates 4 residues before the CDR3 end, so the remaining end is supplied by the germline J gene. The rearrangement uses TRBV17 and TRBJ2-5, with TRBD1 matching 10 bases. Germline CDR1 reads MNHDT; CDR2 reads YYDKIL. This CDR3 is 14 amino acids long. CDR3 sequence: CASSRDRGEDTQYF. Incomplete CDR3 DNA: TGTGCTAGCAGTAGGGACAGGGGGGAAGAC.

Many counts were recorded for this clone. Mouse names are used for the genes. From the germline J gene comes the end of the CDR3, since the read stops 4 residues before it. The chain is built from TRBV19 and TRBJ2-3; 11 bases agree with TRBD2. The V gene end was trimmed by 4 bases and the J gene end by 4 bases; junction bases not matched to a gene: 2. Germline V CDR1 and CDR2: FNHDT, SITEND (reference sequence). CDR3 length: 14 residues. The sequenced CDR3 bases are TGTGCCAGCAGTCGACTGGGGGGGTCAGAA. Protein: CASSRLGGSE. The complete CDR3 protein is CASSRLGGSETLYF.

A note on this clone: The genes are named according to mouse. Read coverage stops 4 residues before the CDR3 terminus; the germline J gene supplies the remainder. The rearrangement joins TRBV5 to TRBJ2-5; 9 bases map to TRBD2. Germline V gene sequence: CDR1 LGHNA, CDR2 YNLKQL (reference sequence). The CDR3 has 16 amino acids. V lost 4 bases and J lost 0; bases outside the gene matches: 5. Here the CDR3 reads CASSPRLGANQDTQYF. The covered CDR3 bases are TGTGCCAGCAGCCCTCGACTGGGGGCTAACCAAGAC.

Relative to its sample, this clone is medium-sized. All gene names here are mouse names. The CDR3 here is CASSSRGSAETLYF. The sequenced part of the CDR3 DNA is TGTGCTAGCAGTTCCAGGGGTAGTGCAGAA. The genes are TRBV17 and TRBJ2-3; perhaps TRBD1 as D (6 bases). The read gets to within 4 residues of the CDR3 end, and the germline J gene fills in the rest. The V end was cut by 5 bases, the J end by 0 bases, with 9 bases between. Germline V gene lookup returns CDR1 MNHDT and CDR2 YYDKIL. This CDR3 contains 14 residues.

With respect to this clone: Mouse gene names apply. The sequenced CDR3 bases are TGTGCCTGGAGTTCCGACAGGACAAACTCC. Its translation is CAWSSDRTNS. In full, the CDR3 reads CAWSSDRTNSDYTF. The chain links TRBV31 to TRBJ1-2, with D possibly being TRBD1 (6 bases). The read gets to within 4 residues of the CDR3 end, and the germline J gene fills in the rest. V gave up 2 bases and J gave up 0 bases, with 10 bases separating them. Per the germline V gene, CDR1 is GKSSPN and CDR2 is SITVG. This CDR3 spans 14 amino acids.

This clone was counted at least ten times. Gene labels here are mouse ones. The CDR3 protein is CTCSGTGEDTQYF. The CDR3 bases that were read are TGCACCTGCAGTGGGACAGGGGAGGAC. The chain recombines TRBV1 with TRBJ2-5; 9 nucleotides match TRBD1. The read finishes 4 residues shy of the CDR3 end, and the germline J gene is used to complete it. The CDR3 contains 13 residues. The germline V gene has CDR1 NSQYPW and CDR2 LRSPGD (reference sequence).

This clone was seen a handful of times. The genes are named according to mouse. The sequenced fragment ends 4 residues before the CDR3 boundary, so the rest is inferred from the germline J gene. The gene calls are TRBV13-1 and TRBJ1-1; the D gene is possibly TRBD1 (5 bases). The germline V gene encodes CDR1 NSHNY and CDR2 SYGAGN. The CDR3 contains 12 residues. Trimming pared 7 bases from V and 0 bases from J, leaving 7 bases between. The sequenced part of the CDR3 DNA is TGTGCCAGCGACAGCCCAAACACA. This translates into CASDSPNT. The entire CDR3 sequence reads CASDSPNTEVFF.

The table lists this clone with many counts. The germline and genes are mouse ones. The read comes to an end 4 residues before the CDR3 does, leaving the germline J gene to fill in the end. Other DNA sequences in the sample encode the same CDR3. J is TRBJ2-3 and V is TRBV13-3; 7 bases fit TRBD2. This CDR3 is 14 amino acids long. J was trimmed by 0 bases and V by 5 bases; bases with no gene match: 3. Germline assignment: CDR1 NNHDY and CDR2 SYVADS. CDR3 region: CASSLWGSAETLYF. CDR3 DNA (partial): TGTGCCAGCAGCCTCTGGGGGAGTGCAGAA.

By share, this clone counts as medium-sized (0.01 to 0.1%). Gene names are mouse gene names. Read sequence stops 4 residues before the CDR3 end, and the germline J gene provides the missing end. This chain uses TRBV5 with TRBJ2-5; the D gene is possibly TRBD2 (5 bases). V lost 1 base, J lost 0 bases, and 5 bases lay in between. The CDR3 length is 14 residues. Germline V gives CDR1 LGHNA, CDR2 YNLKQL (reference sequence). The sequenced CDR3 bases are TGTGCCAGCAGCCAAGTGGGGAACCAAGAC. Translation gives CASSQVGNQD. The whole CDR3 is CASSQVGNQDTQYF.

Many counts were recorded for this clone. Mouse gene names and germline throughout. The CDR3 goes on 4 residues after the read ends, and that part is filled in from the germline J gene. The chain couples TRBV1 to TRBJ2-1, with TRBD1 matching 7 bases. CDR1 NSQYPW and CDR2 LRSPGD come from the germline V gene (reference sequence). The CDR3 extends over 15 amino acids. The junction had 2 bases not matched to a gene; V was cut back by 3 bases and J by 0 bases. The CDR3 bases that were read are TGCACCTGCAGTGCCCACAGGGGTAACTATGCT. Protein product: CTCSAHRGNYA. The entire CDR3 sequence reads CTCSAHRGNYAEQFF.

This clone was counted only a few times. Genes here carry mouse names. The CDR3 sequence: CASSFGRGYEQYF. The part of the CDR3 DNA that was read is TGTGCTAGCAGTTTCGGCAGGGGGTAT. The V gene is TRBV29, the J gene TRBJ2-7; 7 bases are a match to TRBD1. The CDR3 end lies 4 residues beyond the end of the read and is filled in from the germline J gene. The CDR3 is 13 residues long. Germline CDR1 MSHET, CDR2 SYDVDS.

At least ten counts were recorded for this clone. Gene names are the mouse ones. The CDR3 loop is CASSPRREQDTQYF. The part of the CDR3 DNA that was read is TGTGCCAGCAGCCCCCGCAGGGAACAAGAC. The genes are TRBV5 and TRBJ2-5; D might be TRBD1 (5 bases). The sequence runs out 4 residues before the end of the CDR3; the remainder is reconstructed from the germline J gene. Germline-derived CDR1 and CDR2 are LGHNA and YNLKQL (reference sequence). The V and J ends lost 4 bases and 3 bases respectively, with 11 bases between them. CDR3 size: 14 residues.

This clone was counted only a few times. Gene names follow the mouse nomenclature. The CDR3 bases that were read are TGTGCCAGCAGCCAAGATTTGGGACAGGGGGCGCGGAGAAGGGTGGACACA. As protein: CASSQDLGQGARRRVDT. The entire CDR3 protein is CASSQDLGQGARRRVDTEVFF. The chain links TRBV5 to TRBJ1-1; TRBD1 matches at 12 bases. The read ends 4 residues shy of where the CDR3 ends; the end is completed using the germline J gene. The CDR3 is made up of 21 amino acids. Trimming removed 0 bases from V and 3 bases from J; junction bases left unmatched: 17. From germline, CDR1 is LGHNA and CDR2 YNLKQL (reference sequence).

A remark on this clone: Mouse gene names and germline throughout. The CDR3 is cut off 4 residues early in the read; its end comes from the germline J gene. The chain employs TRBV13-1 and TRBJ1-1, with 9 bases fitting TRBD1. The CDR3 has 14 residues. The V gene end was trimmed by 3 bases and the J gene end by 4 bases; junction bases not matched to a gene: 4. Germline CDR1 is NSHNY and CDR2 is SYGAGN. CDR3 protein: CASSGDRASTEVFF. The sequenced part of the CDR3 DNA is TGTGCCAGCAGTGGGGACAGGGCGAGCACA.

This clone was detected a few times. Mouse germline and gene names are used. The observed sequence ends 4 residues before the CDR3 terminus, with the missing tail filled in from the germline J gene. The chain couples TRBV12-2 to TRBJ2-1; 8 positions match TRBD1. This CDR3 spans 14 amino acids. Germline values: CDR1 SGHLS, CDR2 HYDKME. The J segment lost 6 bases and the V segment lost 0 bases, leaving 3 bases of the junction unmatched. The sequenced part of the CDR3 DNA is TGTGCCAGCTCTCTCCCGGACAGGGTTGCT. Its translation is CASSLPDRVA. In full, the CDR3 is CASSLPDRVAEQFF.